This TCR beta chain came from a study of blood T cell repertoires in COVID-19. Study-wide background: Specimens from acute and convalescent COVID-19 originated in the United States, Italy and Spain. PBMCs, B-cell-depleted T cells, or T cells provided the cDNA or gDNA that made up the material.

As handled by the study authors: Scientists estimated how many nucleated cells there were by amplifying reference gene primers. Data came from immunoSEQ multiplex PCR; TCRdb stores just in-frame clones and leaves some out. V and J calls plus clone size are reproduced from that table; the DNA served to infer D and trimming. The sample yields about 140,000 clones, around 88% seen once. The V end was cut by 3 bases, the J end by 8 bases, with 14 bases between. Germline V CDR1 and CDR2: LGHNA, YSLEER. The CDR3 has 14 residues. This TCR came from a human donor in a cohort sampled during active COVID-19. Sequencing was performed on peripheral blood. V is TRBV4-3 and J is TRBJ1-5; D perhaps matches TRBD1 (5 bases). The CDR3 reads CASSHGRGVEPQHF. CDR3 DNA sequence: TGCGCCAGCAGCCATGGACGGGGGGTGGAGCCCCAGCATTTT.